These T cell receptor beta chains were read from a single sample in a study of cytomegalovirus exposure and HLA in healthy donors. Clones were sequenced by immunoSEQ multiplex PCR, and TCRdb holds only the in-frame ones, with some missing. This table holds roughly 98,000 clones, more than 60% found once. Source material: PBMCs. These receptors originate from a man between 45 and 60 years old in good health and CMV-seronegative. Both conserved end residues are part of each CDR3. Fields, in order: clone size, CDR3 length, D gene, V gene, J gene, CDR3 protein, CDR3 DNA. A D gene is named only where the DNA matches it firmly. Where a row states a size, it is once, few, many or the class of an expanded clone; other rows omit it.

size: NA
length: 16
D: NA
V: TRBV19
J: TRBJ1-5
CDR3: CASSIPRAGGNQPQHF
DNA: TGTGCCAGTAGTATTCCCAGGGCTGGGGGCAATCAGCCCCAGCATTTT

size: NA
length: 16
D: NA
V: TRBV4-1
J: TRBJ1-6
CDR3: CASSQGRDLYNSPLHF
DNA: TGCGCCAGCAGCCAAGGTCGGGATCTGTATAATTCACCCCTCCACTTT

size: NA
length: 18
D: TRBD2
V: TRBV7-6
J: TRBJ2-3
CDR3: CASSPGTSGGISTDTQYF
DNA: TGTGCCAGCAGCCCAGGGACTAGCGGGGGGATTAGCACAGATACGCAGTATTTT

size: few
length: 16
D: NA
V: TRBV5-1
J: TRBJ1-6
CDR3: CASSSGWGEPNSPLHF
DNA: TGCGCCAGCAGCTCAGGGTGGGGCGAACCTAATTCACCCCTCCACTTT

size: once
length: 14
D: TRBD2
V: TRBV4-3
J: TRBJ2-3
CDR3: CASSHRGGEDTQYF
DNA: TGCGCCAGCAGCCATCGGGGGGGCGAAGATACGCAGTATTTT

size: NA
length: 14
D: NA
V: TRBV30
J: TRBJ1-2
CDR3: CAWSPDRSNYGYTF
DNA: TGTGCCTGGAGCCCTGACAGATCTAACTATGGCTACACCTTC

size: NA
length: 17
D: TRBD2
V: TRBV4-1
J: TRBJ2-1
CDR3: CASSQVLGLAGSDEQFF
DNA: TGCGCCAGCAGCCAAGTTCTCGGACTAGCGGGCAGCGATGAGCAGTTCTTC

size: NA
length: 14
D: NA
V: TRBV10-3
J: TRBJ2-1
CDR3: CAISESVTSNEQFF
DNA: TGTGCCATCAGTGAGTCGGTGACTAGCAATGAGCAGTTCTTC

size: few
length: 13
D: NA
V: TRBV28
J: TRBJ2-7
CDR3: CASRNSGSYEQYF
DNA: TGTGCCAGCAGGAACAGCGGCTCCTACGAGCAGTACTTC

size: NA
length: 18
D: TRBD2
V: TRBV9
J: TRBJ2-1
CDR3: CASSVPHRGGPRGNEQFF
DNA: TGTGCCAGCAGCGTTCCGCACCGGGGGGGGCCTCGGGGCAATGAGCAGTTCTTC

size: NA
length: 16
D: TRBD1
V: TRBV19
J: TRBJ1-2
CDR3: CASSIGRRQGGNGYTF
DNA: TGTGCCAGTAGTATTGGCCGTAGACAGGGTGGGAACGGCTACACCTTC

size: NA
length: 12
D: NA
V: TRBV18
J: TRBJ2-5
CDR3: CASSPGLETQYF
DNA: TGTGCCAGCTCCCCTGGGCTGGAGACCCAGTACTTC

size: NA
length: 14
D: NA
V: TRBV21-1
J: TRBJ1-5
CDR3: CASSKTGLTQPQHF
DNA: TGTGCCAGCAGCAAGACAGGGTTGACTCAGCCCCAGCATTTT

size: NA
length: 15
D: NA
V: TRBV9
J: TRBJ1-1
CDR3: CASSVVQGGLTEAFF
DNA: TGTGCCAGCAGCGTAGTGCAGGGAGGCTTGACTGAAGCTTTCTTT

size: once
length: 15
D: TRBD2
V: TRBV9
J: TRBJ2-1
CDR3: CASSVGVSGRDEQFF
DNA: TGTGCCAGCAGCGTAGGGGTTAGCGGGAGAGATGAGCAGTTCTTC

size: NA
length: 14
D: NA
V: TRBV15
J: TRBJ2-3
CDR3: CATSERAGTDTQYF
DNA: TGTGCCACCAGCGAGAGAGCAGGAACAGATACGCAGTATTTT

size: few
length: 15
D: NA
V: TRBV27
J: TRBJ1-1
CDR3: CASSLSNRVRTEAFF
DNA: TGTGCCAGCAGTTTATCGAACAGGGTAAGAACTGAAGCTTTCTTT

size: NA
length: 17
D: TRBD1
V: TRBV28
J: TRBJ1-1
CDR3: CAILPGQGSLVFTEAFF
DNA: TGTGCCATTCTACCCGGACAGGGGAGTTTGGTATTTACTGAAGCTTTCTTT